The clone carrying this T cell receptor beta chain appeared many times. What it recognizes is unknown. The CDR3 length is 13 residues. Germline loops: CDR1 LNHDA, CDR2 SQIVND (reference sequence). After removal of 3 bases from V and 7 bases from J, the junction contained 3 bases not matched to a gene. This specimen comes from a study of T cells in Graves' hyperthyroidism and ophthalmopathy. The overall study: Peripheral blood specimens were obtained at initial diagnosis, prior to any treatment. Study outcomes and limitations: Ophthalmopathy was predicted by the model a median of 6.5 months ahead of onset.

Across 18 months, stable Graves' hyperthyroidism was marked by no progression to ophthalmopathy. Together with thyroid ultrasound, orbital computed tomography, serum thyroxine and TRAb, clinical symptoms were used for diagnoses. What was amplified from RNA transcripts were TCR beta CDR3 regions. Initially, a first-round RT-PCR of the TCR CDR3 employed the HTBI primer set. TCRdb itself ran the multiplex PCR reads through MiXCR, one entry per CDR3 protein. The data contain hundreds of thousands of distinct CDR3 sequences, roughly 37% of them singletons. What was sequenced was blood. This clonotype was obtained from a man aged 18 to 29 with Graves' hyperthyroidism. The chain carries TRBV19 and TRBJ1-5; TRBD1 matches 7 bases. This CDR3 reads CASSIDRDQPQHF. CDR3 sequence (DNA): TGTGCCAGTAGTATCGACAGGGACCAGCCCCAGCATTTT.